This TCR beta chain derives from a study of blood T cell repertoires in COVID-19. Methods used by the authors: From reference gene primer amplification, estimates of nucleated cell counts were derived. TCRdb's copy holds only in-frame clones and misses some; the assay was immunoSEQ multiplex PCR. The V and J calls and the clone size are those of that table, but D and trimming were determined from the DNA. The data show about 150,000 clones, approximately 85% seen once. CDR1 and CDR2 from the germline V gene are LNHDA and SQIVND (reference sequence). This CDR3 has 18 residues. J was trimmed by 8 bases and V by 0 bases; bases with no gene match: 15.

This chain links TRBV19 with TRBJ1-2; 10 nucleotides agree with TRBD1. The sequenced sample consisted of peripheral blood. The TCR comes from a man aged 60 to 75 with COVID-19, enrolled during active disease. The CDR3 reads CASSIDLGTGDVLGGYTF. The CDR3, as DNA: TGTGCCAGTAGTATAGATCTTGGGACAGGGGACGTTCTCGGCGGCTACACCTTC.